These T cell receptor beta chains were read from a single sample in a study of CD8+CD57+ T cells in acquired aplastic anemia. From the reads, TCRdb called clonotypes with MiXCR, one entry per CDR3 protein. The sample lists a few hundred thousand distinct CDR3 sequences; roughly 50% were seen once. Sequences were obtained from sorted CD4+, CD8+, or CD8+CD57+ T cells (not recorded which) from PBMCs. These receptors were obtained from a human donor with severe aplastic anemia or a healthy control (not recorded which). Each CDR3 is given without its conserved first and last residue. Some rows have no size entry. The others give once, few or many, or a class for an expanded clone.

TRBV30 - AWSVTSGATDTQY
TRBV5-1 - ASSPGTGKETQY
TRBV9 - ASSVEDSPYEQY
TRBV7-2 - ASSSRHGNQPQH
TRBV7-9 - AGSPSFEQY
TRBV18 many ASSHRRQTFQETQY
TRBV4-2 many ASSQGLLAGGSGRTDTQY
TRBV5-1 - ASSSSAEGPYEQY
TRBV4-1 - ASSQTPTASSYEQY
TRBV20-1 many SARRQENSPLH
TRBV11-1 many ASSFDRVQTQY
TRBV4-2 many ASSRDRGANVLT
TRBV24-1 - ATSTRTGTDEQY
TRBV2 once ASKGGQGDGELF